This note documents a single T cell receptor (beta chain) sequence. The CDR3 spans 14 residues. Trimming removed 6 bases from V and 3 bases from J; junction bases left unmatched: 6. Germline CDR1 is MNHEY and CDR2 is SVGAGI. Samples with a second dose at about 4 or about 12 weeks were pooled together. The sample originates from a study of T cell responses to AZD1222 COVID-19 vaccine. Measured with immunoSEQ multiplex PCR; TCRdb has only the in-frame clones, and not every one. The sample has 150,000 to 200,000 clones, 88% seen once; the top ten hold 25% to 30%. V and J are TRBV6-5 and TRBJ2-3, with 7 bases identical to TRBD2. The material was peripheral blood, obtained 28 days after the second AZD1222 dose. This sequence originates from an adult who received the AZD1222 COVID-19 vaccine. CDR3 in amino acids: CASRLGLFTDTQYF. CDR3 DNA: TGTGCCAGCAGGCTGGGACTATTTACAGATACGCAGTATTTT.